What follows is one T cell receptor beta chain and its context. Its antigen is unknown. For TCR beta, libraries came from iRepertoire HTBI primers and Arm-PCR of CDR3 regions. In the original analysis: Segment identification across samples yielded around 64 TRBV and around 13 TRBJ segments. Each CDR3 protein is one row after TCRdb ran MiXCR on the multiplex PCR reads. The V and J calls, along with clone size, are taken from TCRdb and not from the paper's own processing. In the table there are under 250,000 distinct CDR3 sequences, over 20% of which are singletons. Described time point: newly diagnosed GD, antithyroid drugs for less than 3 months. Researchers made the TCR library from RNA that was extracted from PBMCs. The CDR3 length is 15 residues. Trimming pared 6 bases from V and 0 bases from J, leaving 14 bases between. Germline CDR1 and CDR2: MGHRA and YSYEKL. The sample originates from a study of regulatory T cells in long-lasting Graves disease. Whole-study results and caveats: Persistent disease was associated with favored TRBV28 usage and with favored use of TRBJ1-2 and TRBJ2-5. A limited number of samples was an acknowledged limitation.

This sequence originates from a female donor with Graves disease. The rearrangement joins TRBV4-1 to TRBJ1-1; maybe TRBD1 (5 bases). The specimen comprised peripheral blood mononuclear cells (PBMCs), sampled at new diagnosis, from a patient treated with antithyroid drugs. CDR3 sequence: CASSPTWDLNTEAFF. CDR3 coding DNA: TGCGCCAGCAGTCCCACCTGGGACTTGAACACTGAAGCTTTCTTT.